This entry is about one T cell receptor (beta chain). The antigen remains undetermined. The germline gives CDR1 MGHRA, CDR2 YSYEKL. This CDR3 is built from 15 residues. Trimming cost V 0 bases and J 1 base, with 10 bases left between them. The assay was immunoSEQ multiplex PCR, and TCRdb's table has in-frame clones only and misses some. This sample yields 7,400 or so clones, of which around 85% are seen a single time; 2.5% to 3.5% belongs to the top ten. The source of the sample is a study of lymphopenia after photon versus proton radiotherapy. Overall study results and limits: Under photons, naive T cells and diversity fell while effector/memory populations rose. Larger post-nadir TCR diversity loss correlated inversely with survival in deceased patients.

The receptor was isolated from a woman in her sixties or seventies with pancreatic cancer. The V and J genes are TRBV4-1 and TRBJ2-7, with D unclear. The specimen was peripheral blood, collected from a patient treated with photon-based radiotherapy. CDR3 nucleotide sequence: TGCGCCAGCAGCCAAGATATTACAGTTTCCTACGAGCAGTACTTC. Translating gives CASSQDITVSYEQYF.